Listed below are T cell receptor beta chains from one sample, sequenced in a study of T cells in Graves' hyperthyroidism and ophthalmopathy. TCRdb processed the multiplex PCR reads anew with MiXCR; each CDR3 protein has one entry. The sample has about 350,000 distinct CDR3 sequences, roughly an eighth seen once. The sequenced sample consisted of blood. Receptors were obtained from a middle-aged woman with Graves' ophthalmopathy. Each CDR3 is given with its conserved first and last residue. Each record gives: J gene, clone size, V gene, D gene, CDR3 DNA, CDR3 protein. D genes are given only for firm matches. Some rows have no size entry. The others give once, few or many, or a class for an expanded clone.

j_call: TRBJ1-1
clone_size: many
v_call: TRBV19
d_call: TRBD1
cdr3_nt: TGTGCCAGTAATTATAAAGTCCGGGACAGAGTTTTTAACACTGAAGCTTTCTTT
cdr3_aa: CASNYKVRDRVFNTEAFF

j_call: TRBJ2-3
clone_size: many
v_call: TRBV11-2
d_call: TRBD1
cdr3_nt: TGTGCCAGCAGCTCGGGGACAGGGGGCGAAAGCACAGATACGCAGTATTTT
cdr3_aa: CASSSGTGGESTDTQYF

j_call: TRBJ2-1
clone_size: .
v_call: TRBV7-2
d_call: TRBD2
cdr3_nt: TGTGCCAGCAGCTCGGGACTAGCGGGAGTGCAGAAAGACTTTGAGCAGTTCTTC
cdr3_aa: CASSSGLAGVQKDFEQFF

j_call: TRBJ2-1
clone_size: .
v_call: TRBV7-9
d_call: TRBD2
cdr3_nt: TGTGCCAGCAGCCCAATTATAGCGGGACCGGACAATGAGCAGTTCTTC
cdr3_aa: CASSPIIAGPDNEQFF

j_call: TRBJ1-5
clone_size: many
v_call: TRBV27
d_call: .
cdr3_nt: TGTGCCAGCAGTTTAACAGGGCCCAATCAGCCCCAGCATTTT
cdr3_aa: CASSLTGPNQPQHF

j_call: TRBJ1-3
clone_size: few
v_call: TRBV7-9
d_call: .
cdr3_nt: TGTGCCAGCAGCTTAGGTTTCCCGTACTCTGGAAACACCATATATTTT
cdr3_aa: CASSLGFPYSGNTIYF

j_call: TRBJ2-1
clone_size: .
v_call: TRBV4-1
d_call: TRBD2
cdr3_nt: TGCGCCAGCAGCCAAGACCCAGCGGGGTTATCCTACAATGAGCAGTTCTTC
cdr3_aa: CASSQDPAGLSYNEQFF

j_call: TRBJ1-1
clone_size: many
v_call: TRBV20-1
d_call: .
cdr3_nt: TGCAGTGCCCCCAGGCCGGGACGGACCACTGAAGCTTTCTTT
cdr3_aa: CSAPRPGRTTEAFF

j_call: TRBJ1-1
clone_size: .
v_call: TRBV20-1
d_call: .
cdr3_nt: TGCAGTGCTAGAGGAGGGGACGCGAACACTGAAGCTTTCTTT
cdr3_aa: CSARGGDANTEAFF

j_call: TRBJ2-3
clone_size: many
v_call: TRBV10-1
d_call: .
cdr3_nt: TGCGCCAGCACGAGGGGAGAAATCTCAGATACGCAGTATTTT
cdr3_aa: CASTRGEISDTQYF

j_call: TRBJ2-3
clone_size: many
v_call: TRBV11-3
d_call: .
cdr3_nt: TGTGCCAGCAGCCCCCGTCTTCGGGGGATCACAGATACGCAGTATTTT
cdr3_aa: CASSPRLRGITDTQYF

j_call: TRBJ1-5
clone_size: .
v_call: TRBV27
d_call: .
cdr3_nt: TGTGCCAGCAGTAAAGGGTACAATCAGCCCCAGCATTTT
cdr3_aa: CASSKGYNQPQHF

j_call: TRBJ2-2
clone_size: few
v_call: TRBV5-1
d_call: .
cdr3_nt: TGCGCCAGCAGCTCCGAAACGACTGGACGAGGGGAGCTGTTTTTT
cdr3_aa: CASSSETTGRGELFF

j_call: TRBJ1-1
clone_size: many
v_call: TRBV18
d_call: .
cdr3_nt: TGTGCCAGCTCACCTCAGGGTCAGAACACTGAAGCTTTCTTT
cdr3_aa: CASSPQGQNTEAFF

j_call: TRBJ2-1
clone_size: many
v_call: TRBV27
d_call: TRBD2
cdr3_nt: TGTGCCAGCAGGCAGGCAGCGGGGGGGGCGTACAATGAGCAGTTCTTC
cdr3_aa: CASRQAAGGAYNEQFF

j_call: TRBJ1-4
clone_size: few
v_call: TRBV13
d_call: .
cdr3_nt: TGTGCCAGCAGCTTACCAGGGGAGGGTGAAAAACTGTTTTTT
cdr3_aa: CASSLPGEGEKLFF

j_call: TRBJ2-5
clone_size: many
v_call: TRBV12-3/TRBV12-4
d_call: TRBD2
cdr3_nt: TGTGCCAGCAGTCCTAGACTAGCAGGTGCAGAGACCCAGTACTTC
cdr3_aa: CASSPRLAGAETQYF

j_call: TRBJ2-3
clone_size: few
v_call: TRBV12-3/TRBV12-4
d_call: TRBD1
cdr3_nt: TGTGCCAGCAGTTCGCGACAGGGGGGCACAGATACGCAGTATTTT
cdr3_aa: CASSSRQGGTDTQYF

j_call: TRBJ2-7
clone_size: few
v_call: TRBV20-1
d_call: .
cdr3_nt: TGCAGTGTTGAAGAAGGCCGAGAGCAGTACTTC
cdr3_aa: CSVEEGREQYF

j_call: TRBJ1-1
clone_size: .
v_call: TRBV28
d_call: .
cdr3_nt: TGTGCCAGCAGTTTACCCACAGCCGGGAACACTGAAGCTTTCTTT
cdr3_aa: CASSLPTAGNTEAFF

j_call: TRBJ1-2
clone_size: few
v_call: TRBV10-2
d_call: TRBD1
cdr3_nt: TGCGCCAGCAGCGCGGGACAGGGGGTCGGCGGCTACACCTTC
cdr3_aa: CASSAGQGVGGYTF

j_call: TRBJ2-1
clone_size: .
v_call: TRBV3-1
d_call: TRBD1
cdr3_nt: TGTGCCAGCAGCCAAGGAGACAGGGCGTTCTTC
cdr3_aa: CASSQGDRAFF

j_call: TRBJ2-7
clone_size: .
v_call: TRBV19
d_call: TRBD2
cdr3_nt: TGTGCCAGTAGTAGCCTACTAGCGGGAGCTGATGAGCAGTACTTC
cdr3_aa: CASSSLLAGADEQYF

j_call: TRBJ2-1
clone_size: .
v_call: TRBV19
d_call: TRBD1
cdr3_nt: TGTGCCAGTAGTATCGGACAGGTCAATGAGCAGTTCTTC
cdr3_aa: CASSIGQVNEQFF

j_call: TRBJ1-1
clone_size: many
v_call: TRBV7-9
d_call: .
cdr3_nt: TGTGCCAGCAGCTTAGAGAAGGTGGCGGTTGCGGCTTTCTTT
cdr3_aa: CASSLEKVAVAAFF

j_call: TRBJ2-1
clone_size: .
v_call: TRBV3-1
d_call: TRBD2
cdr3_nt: TGTGCCAGCAGCCAATTTTCCGGGACTAGCGGATACAATGAGCAGTTCTTC
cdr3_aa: CASSQFSGTSGYNEQFF